This T cell receptor (beta chain) was identified during a study of T cell repertoires in cytomegalovirus infection. A single record per CDR3 protein comes from TCRdb applying MiXCR to the reads. The sample has 750,000 to 900,000 distinct CDR3 sequences; roughly 29% are singletons. The ends were cut back, 6 bases at V and 6 bases at J, with 11 bases in the middle. CDR3 length: 13 amino acids. From germline, CDR1 is MNHEY and CDR2 SMNVEV (reference sequence). About this clonotype itself: Its antigen is not identified.

The source of this sequence is a human donor in good health (CMV status not recorded). Some clones in this sample may be carry-over from other donors' samples. The input for sequencing was cultured CD8+ T cells from PBMCs, taken from culture after CMV antigen stimulation. The chain joins TRBV27 to TRBJ2-2, with D possibly matching TRBD2 (6 bases). The CDR3, as DNA: TGTGCCAGCAGAATCGGGGGTCCCGGGGAGCTGTTTTTT. Protein sequence: CASRIGGPGELFF.